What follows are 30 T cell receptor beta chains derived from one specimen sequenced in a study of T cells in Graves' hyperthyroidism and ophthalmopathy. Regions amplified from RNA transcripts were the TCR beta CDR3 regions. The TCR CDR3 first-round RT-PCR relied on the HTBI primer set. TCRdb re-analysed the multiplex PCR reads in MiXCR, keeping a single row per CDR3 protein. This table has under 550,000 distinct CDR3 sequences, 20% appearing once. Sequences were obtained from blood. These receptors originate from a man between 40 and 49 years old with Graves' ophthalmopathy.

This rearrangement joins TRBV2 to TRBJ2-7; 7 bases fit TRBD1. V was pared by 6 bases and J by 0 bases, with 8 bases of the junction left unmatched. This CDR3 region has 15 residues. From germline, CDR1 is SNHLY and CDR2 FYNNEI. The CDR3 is CASRDGQVRSYEQYF. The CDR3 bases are TGTGCCAGCAGGGACGGACAGGTCCGCTCCTACGAGCAGTACTTC.

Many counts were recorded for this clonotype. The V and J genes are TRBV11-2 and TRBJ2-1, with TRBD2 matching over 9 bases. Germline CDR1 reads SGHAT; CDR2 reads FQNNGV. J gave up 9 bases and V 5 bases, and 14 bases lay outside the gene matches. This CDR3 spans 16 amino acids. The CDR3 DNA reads TGTGCCAGCAGCGACCTATGGGCGGGGGGGCTGGTTGAGCAGTTCTTC. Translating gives CASSDLWAGGLVEQFF.

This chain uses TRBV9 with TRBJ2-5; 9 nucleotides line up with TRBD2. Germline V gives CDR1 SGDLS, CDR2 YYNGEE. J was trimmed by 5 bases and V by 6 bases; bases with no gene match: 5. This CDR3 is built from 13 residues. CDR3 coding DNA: TGTGCCAGCAACCTAGCGGGAAGGGAGACCCAGTACTTC. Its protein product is CASNLAGRETQYF.

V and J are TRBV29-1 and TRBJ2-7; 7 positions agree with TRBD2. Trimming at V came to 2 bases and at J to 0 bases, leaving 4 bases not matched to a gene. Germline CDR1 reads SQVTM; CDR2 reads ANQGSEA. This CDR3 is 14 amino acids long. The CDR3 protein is CSVETASGSYEQYF. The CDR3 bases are TGCAGCGTTGAAACAGCTAGCGGCTCCTACGAGCAGTACTTC.

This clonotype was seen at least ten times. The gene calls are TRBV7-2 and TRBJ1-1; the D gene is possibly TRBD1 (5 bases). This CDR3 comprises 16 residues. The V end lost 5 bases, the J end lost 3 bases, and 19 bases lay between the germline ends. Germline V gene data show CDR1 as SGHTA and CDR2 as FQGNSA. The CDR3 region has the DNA TGTGCCAGCAGCCAGAGGGTCGGGGGGTCTGACACTGAAGCTTTCTTT. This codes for CASSQRVGGSDTEAFF.

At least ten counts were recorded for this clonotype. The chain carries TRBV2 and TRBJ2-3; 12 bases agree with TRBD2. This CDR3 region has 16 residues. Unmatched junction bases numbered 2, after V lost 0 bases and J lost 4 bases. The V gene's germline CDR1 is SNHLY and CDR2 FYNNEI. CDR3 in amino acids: CASSEARLAGADTQYF. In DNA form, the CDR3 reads TGTGCCAGCAGTGAAGCCAGACTAGCGGGGGCAGATACGCAGTATTTT.

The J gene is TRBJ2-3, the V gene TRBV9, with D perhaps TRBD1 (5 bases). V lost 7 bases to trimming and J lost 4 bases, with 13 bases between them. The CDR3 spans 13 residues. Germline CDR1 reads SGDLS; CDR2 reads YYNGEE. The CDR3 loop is CASQGLRADTQYF. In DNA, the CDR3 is TGTGCCAGCCAAGGCCTCAGGGCAGATACGCAGTATTTT. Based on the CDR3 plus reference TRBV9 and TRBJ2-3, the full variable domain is DSGVTQTPKHLITATGQRVTLRCSPRSGDLSVYWYQQSLDQGLQFLIQYYNGEERAKGNILERFSAQQFPDLHSELNLSSLELGDSALYFCASQGLRADTQYFGPGTRLTVL.

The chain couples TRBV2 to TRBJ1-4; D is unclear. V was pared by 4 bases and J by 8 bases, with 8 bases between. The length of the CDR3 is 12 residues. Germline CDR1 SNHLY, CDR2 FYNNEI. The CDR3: CASSVKREKLFF. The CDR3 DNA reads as TGTGCCAGCAGTGTAAAAAGGGAAAAACTGTTTTTT.

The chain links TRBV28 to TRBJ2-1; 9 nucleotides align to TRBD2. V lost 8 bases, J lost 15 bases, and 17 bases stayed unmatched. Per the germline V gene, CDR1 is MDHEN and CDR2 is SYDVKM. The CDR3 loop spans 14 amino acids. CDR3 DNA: TGTGCCAGCGGTAGTGGGACTAGCCCCCGAGGGATGTTCTTC. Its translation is CASGSGTSPRGMFF.

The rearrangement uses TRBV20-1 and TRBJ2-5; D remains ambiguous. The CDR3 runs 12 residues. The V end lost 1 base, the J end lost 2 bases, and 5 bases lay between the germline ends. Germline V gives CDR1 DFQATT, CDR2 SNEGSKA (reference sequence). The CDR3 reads CSARGGQETQYF. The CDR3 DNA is TGCAGTGCTAGAGGCGGTCAAGAGACCCAGTACTTC.

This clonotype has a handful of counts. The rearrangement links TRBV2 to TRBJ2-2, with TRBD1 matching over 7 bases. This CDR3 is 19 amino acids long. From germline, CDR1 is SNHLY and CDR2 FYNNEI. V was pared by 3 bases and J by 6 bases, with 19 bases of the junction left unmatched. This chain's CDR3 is CASSERQGRLASVAGELFF. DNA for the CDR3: TGTGCCAGCAGTGAGCGACAGGGTCGTCTAGCTAGTGTCGCCGGGGAGCTGTTTTTT.

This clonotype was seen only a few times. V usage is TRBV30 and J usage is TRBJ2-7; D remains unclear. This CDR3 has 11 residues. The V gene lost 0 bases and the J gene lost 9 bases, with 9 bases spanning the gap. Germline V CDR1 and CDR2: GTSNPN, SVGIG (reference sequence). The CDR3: CAWSVLGGQYF. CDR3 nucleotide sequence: TGTGCCTGGAGTGTCCTCGGTGGGCAGTACTTC.

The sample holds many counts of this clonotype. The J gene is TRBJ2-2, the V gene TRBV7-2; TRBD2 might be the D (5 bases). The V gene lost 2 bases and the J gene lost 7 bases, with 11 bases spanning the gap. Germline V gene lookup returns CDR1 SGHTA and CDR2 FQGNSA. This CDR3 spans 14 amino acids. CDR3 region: CASSLYVASGELFF. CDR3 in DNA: TGTGCCAGCAGCTTATATGTAGCGAGCGGGGAGCTGTTTTTT. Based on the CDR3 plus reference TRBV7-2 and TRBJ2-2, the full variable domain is GAGVSQSPSNKVTEKGKDVELRCDPISGHTALYWYRQSLGQGLEFLIYFQGNSAPDKSGLPSDRFSAERTGGSVSTLTIQRTQQEDSAVYLCASSLYVASGELFFGEGSRLTVL.

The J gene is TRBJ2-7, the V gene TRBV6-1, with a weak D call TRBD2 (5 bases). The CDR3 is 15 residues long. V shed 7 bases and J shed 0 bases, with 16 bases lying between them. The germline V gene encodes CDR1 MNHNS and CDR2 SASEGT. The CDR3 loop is CASNVGLLSSYEQYF. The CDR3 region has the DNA TGTGCCAGCAATGTCGGACTCTTGAGCTCCTACGAGCAGTACTTC.

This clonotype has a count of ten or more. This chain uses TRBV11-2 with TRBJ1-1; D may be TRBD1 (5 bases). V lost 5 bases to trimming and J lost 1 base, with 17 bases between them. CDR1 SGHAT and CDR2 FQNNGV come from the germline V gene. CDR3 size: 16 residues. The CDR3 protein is CASSPFYRTSNTEAFF. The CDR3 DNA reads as TGTGCCAGCAGCCCTTTCTACCGGACATCGAACACTGAAGCTTTCTTT. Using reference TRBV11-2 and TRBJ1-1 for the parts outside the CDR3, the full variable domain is EAGVAQSPRYKIIEKRQSVAFWCNPISGHATLYWYQQILGQGPKLLIQFQNNGVVDDSQLPKDRFSAERLKGVDSTLKIQPAKLEDSAVYLCASSPFYRTSNTEAFFGQGTRLTVV.

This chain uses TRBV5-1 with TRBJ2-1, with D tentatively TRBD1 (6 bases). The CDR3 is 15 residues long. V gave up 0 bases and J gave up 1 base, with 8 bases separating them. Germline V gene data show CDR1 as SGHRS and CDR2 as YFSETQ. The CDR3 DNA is TGCGCCAGCAGCTTGGGACAGGAATCCTACAATGAGCAGTTCTTC. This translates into CASSLGQESYNEQFF.

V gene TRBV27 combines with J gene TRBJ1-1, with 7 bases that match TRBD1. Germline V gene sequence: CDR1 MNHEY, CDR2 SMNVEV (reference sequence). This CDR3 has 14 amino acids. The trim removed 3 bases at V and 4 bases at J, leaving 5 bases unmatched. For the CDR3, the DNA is TGTGCCAGCAGTTTGGGAGGGGGCTTCACTGAAGCTTTCTTT. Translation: CASSLGGGFTEAFF.

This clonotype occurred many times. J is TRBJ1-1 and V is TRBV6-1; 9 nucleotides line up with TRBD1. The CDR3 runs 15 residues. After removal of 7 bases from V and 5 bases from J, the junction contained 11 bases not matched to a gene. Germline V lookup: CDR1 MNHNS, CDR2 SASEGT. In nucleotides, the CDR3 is TGTGCCAGCACCCCTCCCGGGACAGGGATGACTGAAGCTTTCTTT. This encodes CASTPPGTGMTEAFF.

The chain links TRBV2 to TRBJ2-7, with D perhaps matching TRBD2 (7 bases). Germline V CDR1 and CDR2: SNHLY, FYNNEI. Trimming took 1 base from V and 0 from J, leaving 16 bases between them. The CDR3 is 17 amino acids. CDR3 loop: CASSEGWGGQNSYEQYF. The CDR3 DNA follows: TGTGCCAGCAGTGAAGGTTGGGGGGGGCAGAACTCCTACGAGCAGTACTTC.

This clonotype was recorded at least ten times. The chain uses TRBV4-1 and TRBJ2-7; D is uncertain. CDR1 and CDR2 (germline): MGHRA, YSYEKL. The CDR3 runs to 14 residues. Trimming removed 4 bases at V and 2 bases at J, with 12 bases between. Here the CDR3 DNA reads TGCGCCAGCAGCCCCTTGACTTCCCCCTACGAGCAGTACTTC. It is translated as CASSPLTSPYEQYF.

Here the CDR3 reads CASSPRTGGGYEQFF. CDR3 DNA: TGTGCCAGCAGCCCTCGGACAGGGGGCGGATATGAGCAGTTCTTC. The rearrangement links TRBV3-1 to TRBJ2-1; 11 bases are a match to TRBD1. This CDR3 contains 15 residues. With V trimmed by 4 bases and J by 8 bases, 7 bases remained unmatched. From germline, CDR1 is LGHDT and CDR2 YNNKEL (reference sequence).

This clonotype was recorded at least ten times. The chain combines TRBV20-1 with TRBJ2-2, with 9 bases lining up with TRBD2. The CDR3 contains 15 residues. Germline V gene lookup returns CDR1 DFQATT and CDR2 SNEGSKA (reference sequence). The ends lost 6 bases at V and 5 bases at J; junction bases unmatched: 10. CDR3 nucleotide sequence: TGCAGTGCGCTACGGGCGGGAGGGTGGACCGGGGAGCTGTTTTTT. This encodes CSALRAGGWTGELFF.

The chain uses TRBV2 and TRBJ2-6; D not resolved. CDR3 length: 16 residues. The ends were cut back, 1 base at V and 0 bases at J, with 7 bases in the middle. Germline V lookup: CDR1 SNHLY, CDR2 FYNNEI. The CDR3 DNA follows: TGTGCCAGCAGTGAAGTCGTGGACTCTGGGGCCAACGTCCTGACTTTC. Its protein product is CASSEVVDSGANVLTF. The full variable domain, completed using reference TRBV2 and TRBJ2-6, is EPEVTQTPSHQVTQMGQEVILRCVPISNHLYFYWYRQILGQKVEFLVSFYNNEISEKSEIFDDQFSVERPDGSNFTLKIRSTKLEDSAMYFCASSEVVDSGANVLTFGAGSRLTVL.

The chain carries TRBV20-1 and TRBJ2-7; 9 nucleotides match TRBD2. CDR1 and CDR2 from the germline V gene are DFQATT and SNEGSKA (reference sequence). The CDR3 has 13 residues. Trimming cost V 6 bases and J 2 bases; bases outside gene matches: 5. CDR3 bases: TGCAGTGCCGCGCGGGGGGGGGCCTACGAGCAGTACTTC. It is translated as CSAARGGAYEQYF.

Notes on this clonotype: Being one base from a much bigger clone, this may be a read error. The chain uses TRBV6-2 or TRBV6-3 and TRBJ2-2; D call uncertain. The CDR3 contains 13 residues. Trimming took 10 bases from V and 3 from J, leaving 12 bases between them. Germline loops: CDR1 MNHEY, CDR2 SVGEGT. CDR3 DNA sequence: TGTGCCACCGAAGACGCGGACACCGGGGAGCTGTTTTTT. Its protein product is CATEDADTGELFF.

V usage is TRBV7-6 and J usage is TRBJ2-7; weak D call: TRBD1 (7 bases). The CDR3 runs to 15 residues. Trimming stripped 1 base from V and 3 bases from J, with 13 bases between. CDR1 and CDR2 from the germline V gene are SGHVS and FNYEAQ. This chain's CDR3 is CASSLGGDSVYEQYF. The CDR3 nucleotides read TGTGCCAGCAGCTTAGGGGGGGACAGCGTCTACGAGCAGTACTTC.

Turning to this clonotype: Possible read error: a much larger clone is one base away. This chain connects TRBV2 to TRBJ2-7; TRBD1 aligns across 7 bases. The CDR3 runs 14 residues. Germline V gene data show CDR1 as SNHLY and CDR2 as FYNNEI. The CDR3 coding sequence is TGTGCCAGCTACGATGGGACAGAGTCCTACGAGCAGTGCTTC. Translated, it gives CASYDGTESYEQCF.

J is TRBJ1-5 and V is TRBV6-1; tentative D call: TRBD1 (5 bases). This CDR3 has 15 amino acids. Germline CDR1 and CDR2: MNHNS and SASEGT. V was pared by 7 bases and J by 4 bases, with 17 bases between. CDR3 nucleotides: TGTGCCAGCACCGCTCGCGATGGGGGTAATCAGCCCCAGCATTTT. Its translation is CASTARDGGNQPQHF.

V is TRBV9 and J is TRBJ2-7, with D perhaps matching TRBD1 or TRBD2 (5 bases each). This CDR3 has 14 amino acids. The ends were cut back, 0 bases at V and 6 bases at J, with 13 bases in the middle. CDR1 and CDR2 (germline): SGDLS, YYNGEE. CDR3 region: CASSVAGTVGEQYF. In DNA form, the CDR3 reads TGTGCCAGCAGCGTAGCCGGGACGGTCGGCGAGCAGTACTTC. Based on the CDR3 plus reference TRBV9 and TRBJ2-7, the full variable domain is DSGVTQTPKHLITATGQRVTLRCSPRSGDLSVYWYQQSLDQGLQFLIQYYNGEERAKGNILERFSAQQFPDLHSELNLSSLELGDSALYFCASSVAGTVGEQYFGPGTRLTVT.

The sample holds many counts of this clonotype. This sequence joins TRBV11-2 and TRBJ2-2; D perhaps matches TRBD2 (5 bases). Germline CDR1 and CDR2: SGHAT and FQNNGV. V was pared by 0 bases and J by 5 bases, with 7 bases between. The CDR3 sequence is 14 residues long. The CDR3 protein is CASSLERVTGELFF. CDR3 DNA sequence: TGTGCCAGCAGCTTAGAGAGGGTAACCGGGGAGCTGTTTTTT.